Detailed here is one TCR beta chain. This clonotype was counted a few times. This clone's antigen is unknown. The input lacks base qualities; no much larger clone sits a single base away. This specimen belongs to a study of T-cell memory formation after mild COVID-19 (dated by TCRdb to 2020 to 2022). With respect to the entire study: Most TCR sequence clusters were specific to one of the two donors. In two donors, T-cell clones that expanded and contracted after mild COVID-19 were tracked by sequencing TCRalpha and TCRbeta repertoires over time. Two young, previously healthy adult volunteers made up the cohort, one male and one female.

Ficoll-Paque density gradient centrifugation was used to isolate PBMCs. Findings and caveats that apply to the study as a whole: Contracting CD4+ clones turned up mainly in the CM and EM memory subsets, whereas EMRA was where CD8+ clones were enriched. Balanced CD4/CD8 phenotypes were observed for clones contracting from day 15 to 85, whereas a bias towards CD4+ was observed for a second wave of clones expanding from day 15 to 37. The study covered only a couple of mild cases, and larger cohorts including severe cases with pre-infection samples were considered necessary. Some responding clones were detected in pre-infection memory, which suggested that pre-existing cross-reactive memory T cells had joined the SARS-CoV-2 response. Whether the second-wave clones peaking on day 37 were SARS-CoV-2 specific was not confirmed.

The germline V end is reduced by 4 bases and the J end by 2 bases; junction bases left unmatched: 4. The germline V gene yields MGHRA for CDR1 and YSYEKL for CDR2. The CDR3 has 16 amino acids, counting the end cysteine and phenylalanine. Solely the CDR3 DNA is kept, with 48 bases framed from the first base. For sequencing, an Illumina NovaSeq 6000 was employed. TCRalpha and TCRbeta cDNA libraries were constructed by 5'RACE with constant-segment primers, with sample barcodes and unique molecular identifiers being introduced. Trizol reagent was used to extract RNA from every sample. Amplification of the libraries took two PCR steps, and the second step added a second sample barcode plus Illumina TruSeq adapters. Libraries were sequenced on an Illumina NovaSeq with 2 x 150 bp paired-end reads. The paper's processing steps were these. Demultiplexing of reads and collapsing into UMI-guided consensus sequences were performed with migec v1.2.7. Using mixcr v2.1.11, UMI consensuses were aligned to TRA and TRB V and J templates and then assembled into clonotypes. A clonotype was counted as expanded or contracted only when both edgeR and NoisET called the clonotype significant, with the noise models trained on biological replicates. For edgeR calls, the cutoffs were a false discovery rate-adjusted p below 0.01 and a log2 fold-change threshold of 1. As an exploratory analysis of dynamics, PCA with hierarchical clustering was applied to max-normalized trajectories of the 1000 most abundant clonotypes. The CD4 or CD8 phenotype of responding clones was assigned using the separately sequenced CD4+ and CD8+ repertoires. TCRdb passed the public sequencing reads through fastp at Q25 and MiXCR, retaining productive beta sequences. Rows with a matching CDR3 protein are joined into one entry that keeps the most common DNA and genes. TCRdb, not the authors, supplied the V and J calls. Within this sample are about 470,000 distinct CDR3 sequences, with around a sixth of them counted one time only. About 12% of the sample goes to the ten largest clones.

The source of this sequence is an adult woman who had mild COVID-19 (a few samples of this study predate the infection). The sample titles of this study are shuffled in the database, so cell type and time point are left out; the donor was told from shared clones. The sequence joins TRBV4-1 to TRBJ2-2; TRBD1 agrees with 10 junctional bases. The sequencing sample was made of PBMCs or a T cell subset sorted from them (not recorded which). The CDR3 reads CASSLGQGINTGELFF. At the DNA level, the sequence is TGCGCCAGCAGCCTGGGACAGGGGATAAACACCGGGGAGCTGTTTTTT.